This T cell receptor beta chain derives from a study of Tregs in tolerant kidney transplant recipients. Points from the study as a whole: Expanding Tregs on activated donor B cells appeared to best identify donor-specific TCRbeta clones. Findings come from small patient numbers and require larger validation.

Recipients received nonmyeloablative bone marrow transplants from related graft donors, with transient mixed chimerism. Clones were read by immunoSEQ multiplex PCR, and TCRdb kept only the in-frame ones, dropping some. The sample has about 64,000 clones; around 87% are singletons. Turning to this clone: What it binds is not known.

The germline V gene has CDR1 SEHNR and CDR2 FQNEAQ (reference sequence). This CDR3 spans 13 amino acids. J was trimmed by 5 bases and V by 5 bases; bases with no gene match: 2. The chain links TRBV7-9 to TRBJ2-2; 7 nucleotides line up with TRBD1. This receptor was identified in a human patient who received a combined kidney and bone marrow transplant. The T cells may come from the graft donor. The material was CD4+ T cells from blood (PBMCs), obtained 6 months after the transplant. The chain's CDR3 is CASSTTGTGELFF. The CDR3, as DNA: TGTGCCAGCAGCACGACAGGGACCGGGGAGCTGTTTTTT.